These T cell receptor beta chains were read from a single sample in a study of CD8 T cells in ankylosing spondylitis. Each CDR3 protein is one row after TCRdb ran MiXCR on the 5' RACE reads. The data hold 250,000 or so distinct CDR3 sequences, with 20% to 30% observed a single time. Sequenced sample: blood, either unsorted or a sorted T cell fraction (not recorded which). These receptors were obtained from a male donor with ankylosing spondylitis or in good health (not recorded which). Each CDR3 is given with its conserved first and last residue. A D gene is named only where the DNA matches it firmly. Clone size is shown for a subset of rows, as once, few, many or a class of expanded clone.

size: NA
J: TRBJ1-1
D: NA
length: 13
V: TRBV6-4
CDR3: CASSDSWGGKAFF
DNA: TGTGCCAGCAGTGACTCGTGGGGCGGGAAAGCTTTCTTT

size: many
J: TRBJ2-3
D: NA
length: 14
V: TRBV12-3/TRBV12-4
CDR3: CASTMDSYTDTQYF
DNA: TGTGCCAGCACCATGGACAGCTACACAGATACGCAGTATTTT

size: few
J: TRBJ1-1
D: NA
length: 15
V: TRBV6-5
CDR3: CASSYFRARNTEAFF
DNA: TGTGCCAGCAGTTATTTCCGGGCGCGGAACACTGAAGCTTTCTTT

size: many
J: TRBJ2-7
D: TRBD1
length: 14
V: TRBV4-1
CDR3: CASSLDRVRYEQYF
DNA: TGCGCCAGCAGCCTTGACAGGGTTCGCTACGAGCAGTACTTC

size: NA
J: TRBJ2-1
D: NA
length: 13
V: TRBV2
CDR3: CASRPGFIDEQFF
DNA: TGTGCCAGCAGACCCGGTTTTATCGATGAGCAGTTCTTC

size: many
J: TRBJ1-6
D: NA
length: 14
V: TRBV7-3
CDR3: CASSLGRNNSPLHF
DNA: TGTGCCAGCAGCTTAGGCAGGAATAATTCACCCCTCCACTTT

size: many
J: TRBJ2-3
D: NA
length: 14
V: TRBV2
CDR3: CASSVGQYTDTQYF
DNA: TGTGCCAGCAGTGTAGGACAGTACACAGATACGCAGTATTTT

size: NA
J: TRBJ2-7
D: NA
length: 14
V: TRBV2
CDR3: CASSGGTDSYEQYF
DNA: TGTGCCAGCAGTGGTGGGACTGATTCCTACGAGCAGTACTTC

size: many
J: TRBJ2-5
D: TRBD1
length: 18
V: TRBV10-1
CDR3: CASSGEVPQGVTIGTQYF
DNA: TGCGCCAGCAGTGGGGAGGTACCACAGGGGGTAACAATCGGGACCCAGTACTTC

size: many
J: TRBJ2-7
D: TRBD1
length: 13
V: TRBV29-1
CDR3: CSGRGQDSYEQYF
DNA: TGCAGCGGGCGAGGACAGGACTCCTACGAGCAGTACTTC

size: NA
J: TRBJ2-1
D: NA
length: 15
V: TRBV20-1
CDR3: CSARRGPPPYNEQFF
DNA: TGCAGTGCTAGACGGGGGCCTCCACCCTACAATGAGCAGTTCTTC

size: many
J: TRBJ2-3
D: TRBD1
length: 14
V: TRBV7-2
CDR3: CASSLYRGLDTQYF
DNA: TGTGCCAGCAGCTTATACAGGGGGCTGGATACGCAGTATTTT

size: few
J: TRBJ2-7
D: NA
length: 14
V: TRBV20-1
CDR3: CSARGQGIYYEQYF
DNA: TGCAGTGCTAGAGGGCAGGGGATTTACTACGAGCAGTACTTC

size: NA
J: TRBJ2-1
D: TRBD2
length: 17
V: TRBV18
CDR3: CASSPPGLAGGLNEQFF
DNA: TGTGCCAGCTCACCACCCGGACTAGCGGGGGGACTCAATGAGCAGTTCTTC

size: few
J: TRBJ1-2
D: NA
length: 12
V: TRBV10-3
CDR3: CAISPGDYGYTF
DNA: TGTGCCATCAGTCCGGGCGACTATGGCTACACCTTC

size: NA
J: TRBJ2-1
D: TRBD2
length: 13
V: TRBV29-1
CDR3: CSARTSGYNEQFF
DNA: TGCAGCGCCAGGACTAGCGGATACAATGAGCAGTTCTTC

size: many
J: TRBJ2-5
D: TRBD2
length: 13
V: TRBV20-1
CDR3: CSARGLARETQYF
DNA: TGCAGTGCTCGGGGACTAGCCCGAGAGACCCAGTACTTC

size: once
J: TRBJ2-7
D: NA
length: 15
V: TRBV12-3/TRBV12-4
CDR3: CASCHSLGSSYEQYF
DNA: TGTGCCAGCTGCCACTCCCTCGGGAGTTCCTACGAGCAGTACTTC

size: few
J: TRBJ2-4
D: NA
length: 12
V: TRBV20-1
CDR3: CSAELAKNIQYF
DNA: TGCAGTGCCGAGCTCGCCAAAAACATTCAGTACTTC

size: few
J: TRBJ2-1
D: TRBD2
length: 14
V: TRBV20-1
CDR3: CSAAPGLAGNEQFF
DNA: TGCAGTGCTGCGCCGGGACTAGCAGGCAATGAGCAGTTCTTC

size: few
J: TRBJ2-7
D: NA
length: 14
V: TRBV20-1
CDR3: CSARPPQGGYEQYF
DNA: TGCAGTGCCAGACCTCCGCAGGGTGGGTACGAGCAGTACTTC

size: many
J: TRBJ2-1
D: NA
length: 13
V: TRBV6-5
CDR3: CASSSSRSHEQFF
DNA: TGTGCCAGCAGTTCTTCCCGCAGTCATGAGCAGTTCTTC

size: many
J: TRBJ1-1
D: TRBD1
length: 13
V: TRBV2
CDR3: CASSHDREDEAFF
DNA: TGTGCCAGCAGTCATGACAGGGAGGATGAAGCTTTCTTT

size: NA
J: TRBJ2-5
D: NA
length: 15
V: TRBV5-1
CDR3: CASSLVRDTKETQYF
DNA: TGCGCCAGCAGCTTGGTCCGGGACACGAAAGAGACCCAGTACTTC

size: NA
J: TRBJ2-1
D: NA
length: 13
V: TRBV4-1
CDR3: CASSQLNNNEQFF
DNA: TGCGCCAGCAGCCAACTTAACAACAATGAGCAGTTCTTC

size: NA
J: TRBJ2-5
D: TRBD1
length: 15
V: TRBV11-2
CDR3: CASSPRGPVRETQYF
DNA: TGTGCCAGCAGCCCCAGGGGGCCGGTGAGAGAGACCCAGTACTTC

size: NA
J: TRBJ2-3
D: TRBD2
length: 16
V: TRBV20-1
CDR3: CSARDEQRGTRDTQYF
DNA: TGCAGTGCTAGAGATGAGCAGCGGGGGACCAGAGATACGCAGTATTTT

size: NA
J: TRBJ2-7
D: TRBD2
length: 15
V: TRBV10-2
CDR3: CASSELAGGTDEQYF
DNA: TGCGCCAGCAGTGAGTTAGCGGGGGGTACTGACGAGCAGTACTTC

size: NA
J: TRBJ2-1
D: TRBD2
length: 14
V: TRBV27
CDR3: CASRGTRGYNEQFF
DNA: TGTGCCAGCAGGGGGACTAGGGGTTACAATGAGCAGTTCTTC

size: NA
J: TRBJ2-1
D: TRBD1
length: 15
V: TRBV18
CDR3: CASSPRGQMNNEQFF
DNA: TGTGCCAGCTCACCACGGGGACAGATGAACAATGAGCAGTTCTTC

size: NA
J: TRBJ2-1
D: NA
length: 15
V: TRBV20-1
CDR3: CSARNPASRYNEQFF
DNA: TGCAGTGCCCGAAATCCGGCTAGCAGATACAATGAGCAGTTCTTC

size: NA
J: TRBJ2-2
D: NA
length: 13
V: TRBV6-1
CDR3: CASGGLNTGELFF
DNA: TGTGCCAGCGGCGGACTCAACACCGGGGAGCTGTTTTTT

size: many
J: TRBJ2-2
D: TRBD2
length: 13
V: TRBV12-3/TRBV12-4
CDR3: CASSLWGRVKLFF
DNA: TGTGCCAGCAGTTTATGGGGGAGGGTTAAGCTGTTTTTT